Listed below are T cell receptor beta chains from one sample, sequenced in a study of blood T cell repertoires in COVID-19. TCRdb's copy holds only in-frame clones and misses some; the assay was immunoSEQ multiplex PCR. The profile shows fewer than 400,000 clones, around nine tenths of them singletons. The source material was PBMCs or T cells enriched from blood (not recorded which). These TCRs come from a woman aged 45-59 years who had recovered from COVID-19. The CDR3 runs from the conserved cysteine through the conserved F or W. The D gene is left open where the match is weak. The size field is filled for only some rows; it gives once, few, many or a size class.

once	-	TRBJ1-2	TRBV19	CASSIPTGYYGYTF	TGTGCCAGTAGTATTCCTACGGGGTACTATGGCTACACCTTC
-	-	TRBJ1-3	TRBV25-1	CASSYQQGPGNTIYF	TGTGCCAGCAGTTACCAACAGGGACCTGGAAACACCATATATTTT
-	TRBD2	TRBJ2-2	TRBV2	CASSVGGTGELFF	TGTGCCAGCAGTGTGGGGGGGACCGGGGAGCTGTTTTTT
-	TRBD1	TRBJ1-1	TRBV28	CASSSGQAIEAFF	TGTGCCAGCAGCTCCGGACAGGCGATAGAAGCTTTCTTT
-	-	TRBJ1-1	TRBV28	CASRDSNTEAFF	TGTGCCAGCAGGGACTCGAACACTGAAGCTTTCTTT
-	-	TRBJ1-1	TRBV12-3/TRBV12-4	CASSFAENTEAFF	TGTGCCAGCAGTTTCGCGGAGAACACTGAAGCTTTCTTT
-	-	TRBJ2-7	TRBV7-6	CASSPNSGGIEQYF	TGTGCCAGCAGCCCGAACTCTGGGGGCATCGAGCAGTACTTC
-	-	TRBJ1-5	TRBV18	CASSLGGKQPQHF	TGTGCCAGCTCTCTCGGGGGAAAACAGCCCCAGCATTTT
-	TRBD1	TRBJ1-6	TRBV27	CASSQRKTGSSYNSPLHF	TGTGCCAGCAGCCAACGAAAGACAGGGAGCTCCTATAATTCACCCCTCCACTTT
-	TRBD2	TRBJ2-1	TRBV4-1	CASSLRYAGDYNEQFF	TGCGCCAGCAGCCTAAGGTACGCGGGGGATTACAATGAGCAGTTCTTC
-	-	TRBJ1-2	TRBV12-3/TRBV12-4	CASSPDIYGYTF	TGTGCCAGCAGCCCTGACATCTATGGCTACACCTTC
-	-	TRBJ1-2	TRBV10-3	CAISGDGSGGYTF	TGTGCCATCAGTGGTGACGGCTCGGGGGGCTACACCTTC
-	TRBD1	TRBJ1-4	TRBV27	CASQSRTGTGKLFF	TGTGCCAGCCAATCTAGGACAGGGACGGGAAAACTGTTTTTT
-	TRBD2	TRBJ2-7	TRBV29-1	CSVVMLAGGAEQYF	TGCAGCGTTGTAATGCTTGCGGGAGGCGCCGAGCAGTACTTC
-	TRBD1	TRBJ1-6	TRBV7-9	CASSLARQGYNSPLHF	TGTGCCAGCAGCTTAGCGCGACAGGGCTATAATTCACCCCTCCACTTT
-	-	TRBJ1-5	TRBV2	CASSEEPGSNQPQHF	TGTGCCAGCAGTGAAGAACCAGGGTCAAATCAGCCCCAGCATTTT
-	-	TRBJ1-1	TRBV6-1	CASSDGGSPVNTEAFF	TGTGCCAGCAGTGATGGGGGCAGCCCTGTGAACACTGAAGCTTTCTTT
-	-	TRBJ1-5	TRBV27	CASSWELNQPQHF	TGTGCCAGCAGTTGGGAGCTCAATCAGCCCCAGCATTTT
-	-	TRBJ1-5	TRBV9	CASSGREGQPQHF	TGTGCCAGCAGCGGGAGGGAAGGTCAGCCCCAGCATTTT
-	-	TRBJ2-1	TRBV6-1	CASSELEVSMGNEQFF	TGTGCCAGCAGTGAATTGGAGGTTTCAATGGGCAATGAGCAGTTCTTC
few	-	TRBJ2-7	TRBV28	CASSRGPHRQQYF	TGTGCCAGCAGTCGCGGGCCCCACCGCCAGCAGTACTTC
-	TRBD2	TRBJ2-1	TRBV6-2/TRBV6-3	CASSYSWRGGHNEQFF	TGTGCCAGCAGTTACTCCTGGCGGGGGGGCCACAATGAGCAGTTCTTC
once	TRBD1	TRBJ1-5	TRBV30	CAWSTKGTVNQPQHF	TGTGCCTGGAGTACTAAAGGGACAGTTAATCAGCCCCAGCATTTT
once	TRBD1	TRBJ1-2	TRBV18	CASSPSTGGETGYTF	TGTGCCAGCTCACCATCAACAGGGGGGGAGACTGGCTACACCTTC
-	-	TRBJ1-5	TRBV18	CASSPDTGRQPQHF	TGTGCCAGCTCACCGGACACAGGGCGTCAGCCCCAGCATTTT
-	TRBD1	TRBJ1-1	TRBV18	CASSSGQGRTEAFF	TGTGCCAGCTCTTCAGGACAGGGACGAACTGAAGCTTTCTTT
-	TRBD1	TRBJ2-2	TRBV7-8	CASSLVGTGNTGELFF	TGTGCCAGCAGCTTAGTCGGGACAGGGAACACCGGGGAGCTGTTTTTT
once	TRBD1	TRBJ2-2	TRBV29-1	CSVGVQGGRTGELFF	TGCAGCGTTGGGGTACAGGGGGGAAGAACCGGGGAGCTGTTTTTT
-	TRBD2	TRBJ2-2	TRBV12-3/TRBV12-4	CASRGTTTGELFF	TGTGCCAGCAGAGGGACTACAACCGGGGAGCTGTTTTTT
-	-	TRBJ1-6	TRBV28	CASSFQWSGGSSPLHF	TGTGCCAGCAGTTTCCAGTGGAGTGGAGGGAGTTCACCCCTCCACTTT
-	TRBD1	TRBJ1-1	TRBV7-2	CASSLSRQGWNTEAFF	TGTGCCAGCAGTTTGAGCAGACAGGGGTGGAACACTGAAGCTTTCTTT
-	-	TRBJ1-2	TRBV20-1	CSARKEMVYTF	TGCAGTGCTAGAAAGGAGATGGTCTACACCTTC
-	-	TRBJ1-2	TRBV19	CASSGAGYGYTF	TGTGCCAGCTCAGGGGCCGGGTATGGCTACACCTTC
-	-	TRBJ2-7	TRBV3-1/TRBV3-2	CASSSPGTQSSYEQYF	TGTGCCAGCAGCTCACCAGGGACTCAAAGCTCCTACGAGCAGTACTTC
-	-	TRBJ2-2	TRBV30	CAWNQDGGSNTGELFF	TGTGCCTGGAACCAGGACGGAGGTTCTAACACCGGGGAGCTGTTTTTT
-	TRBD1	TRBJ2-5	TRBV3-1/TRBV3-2	CASGRTGGLQETQYF	TGTGCCAGCGGACGGACAGGGGGCCTGCAAGAGACCCAGTACTTC
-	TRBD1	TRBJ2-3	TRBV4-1	CASSQRTGGLDTQYF	TGCGCCAGCAGCCAGCGGACAGGGGGATTAGATACGCAGTATTTT
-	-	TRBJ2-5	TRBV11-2	CASSPNDRLQETQYF	TGTGCCAGCAGCCCTAATGACAGGCTCCAAGAGACCCAGTACTTC
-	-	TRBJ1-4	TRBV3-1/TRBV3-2	CASSQAPTATNEKLFF	TGTGCCAGCAGCCAAGCCCCGACTGCAACTAATGAAAAACTGTTTTTT
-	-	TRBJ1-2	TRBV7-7	CASKGGLEVLIYGYTF	TGTGCTAGCAAGGGCGGACTGGAAGTGCTTATCTATGGCTACACCTTC
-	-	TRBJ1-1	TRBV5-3	CARSLLAGFRDNTEAFF	TGTGCCAGAAGCTTGTTGGCGGGATTTCGGGACAACACTGAAGCTTTCTTT
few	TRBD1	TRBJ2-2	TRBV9	CASSVSQGATGELFF	TGTGCCAGCAGCGTAAGCCAGGGGGCGACCGGGGAGCTGTTTTTT
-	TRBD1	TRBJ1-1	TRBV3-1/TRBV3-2	CASSQSTGGRTEAFF	TGTGCCAGCAGCCAATCGACAGGGGGTAGGACTGAAGCTTTCTTT
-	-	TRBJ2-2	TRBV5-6	CASSFAAGELFF	TGTGCCAGCAGCTTCGCAGCCGGGGAGCTGTTTTTT
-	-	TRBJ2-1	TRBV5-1	CASSFGGNNEQFF	TGCGCCAGCAGCTTTGGGGGGAACAATGAGCAGTTCTTC
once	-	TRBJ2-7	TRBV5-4	CASSSPTSGYEQYF	TGTGCCAGCAGCTCACCGACTAGTGGCTACGAGCAGTACTTC
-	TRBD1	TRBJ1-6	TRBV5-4	CASSAQGLGNSPLHF	TGTGCCAGCAGCGCACAGGGGCTAGGGAATTCACCCCTCCACTTT
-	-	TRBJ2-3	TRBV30	CAWSVQTPSTDTQYF	TGTGCCTGGAGTGTACAGACGCCTAGCACAGATACGCAGTATTTT
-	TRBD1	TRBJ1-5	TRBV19	CASKDRGNQPQHF	TGTGCCAGTAAAGACAGGGGCAATCAGCCCCAGCATTTT
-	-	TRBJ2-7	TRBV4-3	CASAGAADVNYEQYF	TGCGCCTCCGCAGGAGCGGCAGATGTCAACTACGAGCAGTACTTC
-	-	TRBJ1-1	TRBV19	CASSTTPSPEAFF	TGTGCCAGTAGTACAACACCGTCGCCTGAAGCTTTCTTT
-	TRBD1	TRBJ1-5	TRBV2	CASSGTGNQPQHF	TGTGCCAGCAGCGGGACAGGCAATCAGCCCCAGCATTTT
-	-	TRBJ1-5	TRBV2	CASSEEDWEPQHF	TGTGCCAGCAGTGAGGAGGATTGGGAGCCCCAGCATTTT
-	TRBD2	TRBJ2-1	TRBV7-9	CASSPPAAGGRVEQFF	TGTGCCAGCAGCCCCCCGGCGGCGGGGGGTAGGGTTGAGCAGTTCTTC
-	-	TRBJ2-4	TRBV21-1	CASSSPIPQGMAKNIQYF	TGTGCCAGCAGTTCACCAATACCCCAGGGAATGGCCAAAAACATTCAGTACTTC